This T cell receptor beta chain emerged from a study of blood T cell repertoires in COVID-19. This CDR3 comprises 16 residues. Germline trimming cut 0 bases from V and 7 bases from J; bases unmatched to any gene: 8. Germline CDR1 reads SGHVS; CDR2 reads FQNEAQ. Assay used: immunoSEQ multiplex PCR; TCRdb lists only in-frame clones, some missing. Among 200,000 to 300,000 clones listed, about 80% were seen once. The TCR comes from a human donor in a cohort sampled during active COVID-19. Source material: peripheral blood. The genes are TRBV7-8 and TRBJ2-4, with TRBD1 identical over 8 bases. As DNA, the CDR3 is TGTGCCAGCAGCTTAGCGGCGACAGGGGTGAGCAACATTCAGTACTTC. Translating gives CASSLAATGVSNIQYF.